One and the same sample provided the 13 T cell receptor beta chains below, sequenced in a study of T cells after posttransplantation cyclophosphamide. Generated by immunoSEQ multiplex PCR, the TCRdb table keeps only in-frame clones and is missing some. The data show thousands of clones, with 60% to 80% seen just once and under 25% held by the top ten. Busulfan-fludarabine conditioning, marrow transplant, and cyclophosphamide on days +3 and +4 were administered. The material sequenced was PBMCs, taken 1,400 to 1,500 days after allogeneic stem cell transplant with posttransplant cyclophosphamide. These receptors were taken from a young adult male patient who received an allogeneic stem cell transplant from a related donor, was CMV-positive, and had acute GVHD only. Some T cells may be graft donor cells.

The chain carries TRBV18 and TRBJ1-2; a possible D gene is TRBD1 (6 bases). Germline V CDR1 and CDR2: KGHSH, LQKENI. V was cut by 4 bases and J by 4 bases, with 13 bases left in between. This CDR3 is built from 14 residues. CDR3 sequence reads: CASSLSGDAYGYTF. In DNA form, the CDR3 reads TGTGCCAGCTCACTTTCAGGGGACGCCTATGGCTACACCTTC. The full variable domain, its missing parts supplied by reference TRBV18 and TRBJ1-2, is NAGVMQNPRHLVRRRGQEARLRCSPMKGHSHVYWYRQLPEEGLKFMVYLQKENIIDESGMPKERFSAEFPKEGPSILRIQQVVRGDSAAYFCASSLSGDAYGYTFGSGTRLTVV.

The V and J genes are TRBV10-3 and TRBJ1-5; 9 bases fit TRBD1. V dropped 8 bases and J dropped 1; count of bases not matched to a gene: 6. CDR1 and CDR2 from the germline V gene are ENHRY and SYGVKD. The CDR3 covers 15 residues. CDR3 nucleotides: TGTGCCATCGGAAGGGACAGGGCGAGCAATCAGCCCCAGCATTTT. This encodes CAIGRDRASNQPQHF.

CDR3 protein: CASSLPESETQYF. CDR3 nucleotides: TGCGCCAGCAGCTTACCCGAGAGTGAGACCCAGTACTTC. V gene TRBV5-1 combines with J gene TRBJ2-5; D not certain. Trimming pared 2 bases from V and 5 bases from J, leaving 10 bases between. Germline loops: CDR1 SGHRS, CDR2 YFSETQ. There are 13 residues in the CDR3.

CDR3 sequence (DNA): TGTGCCAGCAGCCAAGCCGGACAAACCAGGGGTTCACCCCTCCACTTT. Translated: CASSQAGQTRGSPLHF. The chain combines TRBV4-2 with TRBJ1-6; TRBD1 is a possible D gene (6 bases). Between the trimmed V and J ends, which lost 1 base and 9 bases, there was a span of 16 bases. CDR1 and CDR2 (germline): LGHNA, YNFKEQ. The CDR3 sequence is 16 residues long.

V usage is TRBV5-1 and J usage is TRBJ1-4; 7 nucleotides match TRBD1. V lost 5 bases to trimming and J lost 2 bases; unmatched junction nucleotides: 6. The germline gives CDR1 SGHRS, CDR2 YFSETQ. The CDR3 totals 15 residues. CDR3 nucleotide sequence: TGCGCCAGCAGTTTTAGACAGGGCACTAATGAAAAACTGTTTTTT. This codes for CASSFRQGTNEKLFF.

This chain connects TRBV9 to TRBJ2-3; 10 nucleotides align to TRBD2. The CDR3 runs 17 residues. Per germline, CDR1 SGDLS and CDR2 YYNGEE. J lost 2 bases, V lost 0 bases, and 6 bases had no gene match. CDR3 loop: CASSVAVAGGLTDTQYF. The CDR3 bases are TGTGCCAGCAGCGTAGCGGTAGCGGGGGGCCTCACAGATACGCAGTATTTT.

V usage is TRBV9 and J usage is TRBJ1-1, with D tentatively TRBD1 (6 bases). Trimming cost V 5 bases and J 6 bases, with 14 bases left between them. There are 13 residues in the CDR3. CDR1 and CDR2 from the germline V gene are SGDLS and YYNGEE. CDR3 sequence (DNA): TGTGCCAGCAGAGCCTCCAGGGGTTCTGAAGCTTTCTTT. This translates into CASRASRGSEAFF.

This clone was seen only once. This chain uses TRBV30 with TRBJ1-1, with D possibly matching TRBD1 (5 bases). CDR3 size: 11 residues. Germline V CDR1 and CDR2: GTSNPN, SVGIG (reference sequence). V was clipped by 5 bases and J by 3 bases, with 7 bases between them. Here the CDR3 reads CAWQGYTEAFF. CDR3 sequence (DNA): TGTGCCTGGCAGGGTTACACTGAAGCTTTCTTT.

The J gene is TRBJ2-7, the V gene TRBV7-2; the D gene is possibly TRBD1 (5 bases). V gave up 1 base and J gave up 2 bases, with 12 bases separating them. The CDR3 sequence is 15 residues long. The V gene's germline CDR1 is SGHTA and CDR2 FQGNSA. The DNA of the CDR3 is TGTGCCAGCAGCTTAGTGTCGGACATAACCTACGAGCAGTACTTC. This sequence encodes CASSLVSDITYEQYF.

The chain couples TRBV5-1 to TRBJ2-3; TRBD1 is a possible D gene (6 bases). V lost 4 bases to trimming and J lost 4 bases, with 10 bases between them. The CDR3 runs 13 residues. Germline lookup yields CDR1 SGHRS and CDR2 YFSETQ. The CDR3 coding sequence is TGCGCCAGCAGCCAGGGGCGAGCAGATACGCAGTATTTT. This encodes CASSQGRADTQYF.

This chain connects TRBV28 to TRBJ1-1, with TRBD1 matching over 7 bases. This CDR3 comprises 14 residues. V gave up 6 bases and J gave up 3 bases; unmatched junction bases: 7. Germline CDR1 reads MDHEN; CDR2 reads SYDVKM. CDR3 residues: CASRNDRADTEAFF. Written as DNA, the CDR3 is TGTGCCAGCAGAAATGACAGGGCGGACACTGAAGCTTTCTTT.

This clone was recorded a few times. The chain carries TRBV27 and TRBJ2-1, with D uncertain. Germline CDR1 and CDR2: MNHEY and SMNVEV (reference sequence). V lost 3 bases and J lost 0, with 15 bases in between. The CDR3 is 17 amino acids. The CDR3 DNA sequence: TGTGCCAGCAGTTTTAACAGATACTCAAGCTCCTACAATGAGCAGTTCTTC. Its protein product is CASSFNRYSSSYNEQFF.

The table lists this clone with a count of one. The chain couples TRBV27 to TRBJ1-2, with D perhaps TRBD1 (6 bases). The CDR3 runs 16 residues. From germline, CDR1 is MNHEY and CDR2 SMNVEV (reference sequence). With 8 bases removed from V and 3 bases from J, the gap between germline ends came to 22 bases. CDR3 region: CASLGLGAGADYGYTF. CDR3 nucleotide sequence: TGTGCCAGCCTCGGACTGGGCGCGGGGGCGGACTATGGCTACACCTTC.